Below are 22 T cell receptor beta chains sequenced from a single sample in a study of T-cell memory formation after mild COVID-19 (dated by TCRdb to about 2021). Library generation was performed with 5' RACE. Sequenced on an Illumina NovaSeq 6000. The public reads were run again by TCRdb, first through fastp at Q25 and then through MiXCR, and only productive beta chains were kept. Identical CDR3 protein sequences are pooled into one entry, listed with their most common genes and DNA. The sample has 85,000 to 130,000 distinct CDR3 sequences on record, approximately 12% of them singletons. More than 35% of the sample is in the top ten clones. Sequenced material: PBMCs or a T cell subset sorted from them (not recorded which). Receptors originate from a man aged 18 to 29 who had mild COVID-19 (a few samples of this study predate the infection). The sample titles of this study are shuffled in the database, so cell type and time point are left out; the donor was told from shared clones.

The chain is built from TRBV6-5 and TRBJ1-1; D is unresolved. V shed 5 bases and J shed 3 bases, with 10 bases lying between them. The length of the CDR3 is 13 residues. CDR1 MNHEY and CDR2 SVGAGI come from the germline V gene. In DNA, the CDR3 is TGTGCCAGCAGTGTGAGTGGGGACACTGAAGCTTTCTTT. As protein: CASSVSGDTEAFF.

This chain connects TRBV20-1 to TRBJ1-1, with D uncertain. This CDR3 is 14 amino acids long. The germline V gene encodes CDR1 DFQATT and CDR2 SNEGSKA (reference sequence). V dropped 2 bases and J dropped 4 bases, with 14 bases sitting between them. DNA for the CDR3: TGCAGTGCTAGACGAGGCGGGTATTTCACTGAAGCTTTCTTT. Amino acids: CSARRGGYFTEAFF.

The gene calls are TRBV7-6 and TRBJ2-1; 8 bases fit TRBD2. The CDR3 sequence is 17 residues long. The germline V gene encodes CDR1 SGHVS and CDR2 FNYEAQ. The V segment lost 1 base and the J segment 4 bases; nucleotides outside the gene matches: 9. CDR3 loop: CASSLGSSSGWYNEQFF. Here the CDR3 DNA reads TGTGCCAGCAGCTTAGGGTCCTCTAGCGGGTGGTACAATGAGCAGTTCTTC. Based on the CDR3 plus reference TRBV7-6 and TRBJ2-1, the full variable domain is GAGVSQSPRYKVTKRGQDVALRCDPISGHVSLYWYRQALGQGPEFLTYFNYEAQQDKSGLPNDRFSAERPEGSISTLTIQRTEQRDSAMYRCASSLGSSSGWYNEQFFGPGTRLTVL.

J is TRBJ1-5 and V is TRBV7-9; D remains ambiguous. Trimming cost V 10 bases and J 0 bases, with 13 bases left between them. The CDR3 contains 14 residues. Germline V CDR1 and CDR2: SEHNR, FQNEAQ (reference sequence). CDR3 sequence reads: CAIVPRDSNQPQHF. The CDR3 DNA follows: TGTGCCATTGTACCCCGGGATAGCAATCAGCCCCAGCATTTT.

The V and J genes are TRBV7-6 and TRBJ1-5; D remains unclear. CDR3 size: 15 residues. Trimming cost V 1 base and J 0 bases, with 7 bases left between them. Germline lookup yields CDR1 SGHVS and CDR2 FNYEAQ. In nucleotides, the CDR3 is TGTGCCAGCAGCTTAGGTCCCAATAGCAATCAGCCCCAGCATTTT. Its translation: CASSLGPNSNQPQHF.

This clonotype was counted ten times or more. The chain carries TRBV10-3 and TRBJ1-2; a weak D match, TRBD1 (6 bases). CDR3 length: 14 residues. Germline V CDR1 and CDR2: ENHRY, SYGVKD. V lost 5 bases, J lost 2 bases, and 12 bases lay in between. CDR3 region: CAISPSGENYGYTF. Here the CDR3 DNA reads TGTGCCATCAGTCCCTCAGGGGAAAACTATGGCTACACCTTC.

This clonotype was seen only a few times. J is TRBJ2-3 and V is TRBV7-9, with a possible D match to TRBD1 (6 bases). Trimming cost V 5 bases and J 5 bases, with 17 bases left between them. This CDR3 has 15 amino acids. Germline CDR1 SEHNR, CDR2 FQNEAQ (reference sequence). The CDR3 reads CASSPLGGAGDTQYF. CDR3 in DNA: TGTGCCAGCAGCCCCCTTGGGGGCGCAGGAGATACGCAGTATTTT. The complete variable domain, with remaining parts taken from reference TRBV7-9 and TRBJ2-3, reads DTGVSQNPRHKITKRGQNVTFRCDPISEHNRLYWYRQTLGQGPEFLTYFQNEAQLEKSRLLSDRFSAERPKGSFSTLEIQRTEQGDSAMYLCASSPLGGAGDTQYFGPGTRLTVL.

This chain links TRBV19 with TRBJ2-7; TRBD2 matches 8 bases. V lost 5 bases and J lost 2; bases outside the gene matches: 2. This CDR3 region has 13 residues. The germline gives CDR1 LNHDA, CDR2 SQIVND (reference sequence). The chain's CDR3 is CASSVGLAYEQYV. CDR3 nucleotide sequence: TGTGCCAGTAGTGTGGGACTAGCCTACGAGCAGTACGTC.

A few counts support this clonotype. This chain joins TRBV6-4 and TRBJ2-7; no clear D. The CDR3 is 12 amino acids. V lost 7 bases and J lost 3, with 10 bases in between. Germline V gene data show CDR1 as MRHNA and CDR2 as SNTAGT. CDR3 region: CASTSLDYEQYV. Written as DNA, the CDR3 is TGTGCCAGCACGAGCCTTGACTACGAGCAGTACGTC.

This clonotype was recorded a few times. The chain is built from TRBV4-3 and TRBJ1-1; TRBD1 aligns across 7 bases. From germline, CDR1 is LGHNA and CDR2 YSLEER. This CDR3 is 16 amino acids long. V was clipped by 3 bases and J by 1 base; unmatched bases: 8. CDR3 nucleotide sequence: TGCGCCAGCAGCCATCACACAGGGGCCAAGAACACTGAAGCTTTCTTT. Its protein is CASSHHTGAKNTEAFF.

This chain uses TRBV12-3 or TRBV12-4 with TRBJ2-1; D might be TRBD1 or TRBD2, each matching 5 bases. There are 14 residues in the CDR3. The V end lost 1 base, the J end lost 5 bases, and 9 bases lay between the germline ends. This chain's CDR3 is CASSLGGENNEQFF. In DNA, the CDR3 is TGTGCCAGCAGTTTAGGAGGGGAGAACAATGAGCAGTTCTTC.

The chain carries TRBV29-1 and TRBJ2-1; TRBD1 might be the D (6 bases). CDR3 length equals 13 residues. CDR1 is SQVTM, CDR2 ANQGSEA, per germline. V was clipped by 4 bases and J by 10 bases, with 17 bases between them. CDR3 DNA: TGCAGCGTTGCTGGGGCAGCGACAGGCGAGCAGTTCTTC. Translated: CSVAGAATGEQFF.

This clonotype was counted many times. The J gene is TRBJ2-3, the V gene TRBV5-1; D is possibly TRBD1 or TRBD2 (5 bases each). V lost 7 bases to trimming and J lost 7 bases, with 25 bases between them. This CDR3 has 16 amino acids. The V gene's germline CDR1 is SGHRS and CDR2 YFSETQ. CDR3 sequence (DNA): TGCGCCAGCCGACCGAAAGGGGACCCCCTCAAACATACGCAGTATTTT. It encodes CASRPKGDPLKHTQYF. The full variable domain, with the rest looked up from reference TRBV5-1 and TRBJ2-3, is KAGVTQTPRYLIKTRGQQVTLSCSPISGHRSVSWYQQTPGQGLQFLFEYFSETQRNKGNFPGRFSGRQFSNSRSEMNVSTLELGDSALYLCASRPKGDPLKHTQYFGPGTRLTVL.

The V gene is TRBV19, the J gene TRBJ2-4, with D possibly matching TRBD1 (6 bases). The CDR3 spans 18 residues. Between the trimmed V and J ends, which lost 3 bases and 0 bases, there was a span of 18 bases. CDR1 LNHDA and CDR2 SQIVND come from the germline V gene (reference sequence). CDR3 bases: TGTGCCAGTAGTATTCCCCCAGGGGTGGGTCGAGCCAAAAACATTCAGTACTTC. Translating it yields CASSIPPGVGRAKNIQYF. Filled out from reference TRBV19 and TRBJ2-4, the complete variable domain reads DGGITQSPKYLFRKEGQNVTLSCEQNLNHDAMYWYRQDPGQGLRLIYYSQIVNDFQKGDIAEGYSVSREKKESFPLTVTSAQKNPTAFYLCASSIPPGVGRAKNIQYFGAGTRLSVL.

This clonotype was seen a handful of times. The chain carries TRBV4-1 and TRBJ1-1; possible D gene TRBD1, 5 bases. Germline CDR1 is MGHRA and CDR2 is YSYEKL. The ends were cut back, 8 bases at V and 6 bases at J, with 22 bases in the middle. The CDR3 is 15 residues long. DNA for the CDR3: TGCGCCAGCCTCCAGGTGAGGGGCCTTGTTTCTGAAGCTTTCTTT. Protein product: CASLQVRGLVSEAFF.

This clonotype was detected ten times or more. The V gene is TRBV7-9, the J gene TRBJ2-3; D perhaps matches TRBD2 (6 bases). The CDR3 loop spans 15 amino acids. Between the trimmed V and J ends, which lost 5 bases and 3 bases, there was a span of 15 bases. CDR1 SEHNR and CDR2 FQNEAQ come from the germline V gene (reference sequence). The CDR3 coding sequence is TGTGCCAGCAGCGGGGAGGTTCCTTGGACAGATACGCAGTATTTT. Protein sequence: CASSGEVPWTDTQYF.

The chain is built from TRBV6-2 or TRBV6-3 and TRBJ1-2, with TRBD1 as a possible D gene (5 bases). Germline V gene lookup returns CDR1 MNHEY and CDR2 SVGEGT. Between the trimmed V and J ends, which lost 5 bases and 5 bases, there was a span of 18 bases. This CDR3 region has 15 residues. DNA for the CDR3: TGTGCCAGCAGTGCCACCGGGACGGACCCTTATGGCTACACCTTC. It specifies CASSATGTDPYGYTF.

This clonotype was observed a few times. V gene TRBV20-1 combines with J gene TRBJ2-3; the D gene is possibly TRBD2 (6 bases). Per the germline V gene, CDR1 is DFQATT and CDR2 is SNEGSKA (reference sequence). The ends were cut back, 2 bases at V and 6 bases at J, with 18 bases in the middle. There are 15 residues in the CDR3. The CDR3 protein is CSARRDGGLVDTQYF. The CDR3 region has the DNA TGCAGTGCTAGACGGGACGGGGGATTAGTGGATACGCAGTATTTT.

The genes are TRBV5-4 and TRBJ2-1; 8 bases are shared with TRBD2. This CDR3 is 13 amino acids long. Trimming took 2 bases from V and 8 from J; bases not matched to a gene: 3. Looked up from germline, CDR1 is SGHNT and CDR2 is YYREEE (reference sequence). DNA for the CDR3: TGTGCCAGCAGCTTAGCGGGGGTGGATGAGCAGTTCTTC. This encodes CASSLAGVDEQFF.

This rearrangement joins TRBV7-2 to TRBJ2-3; 7 nucleotides align to TRBD1. J gave up 3 bases and V 5 bases, and 8 bases lay outside the gene matches. Germline V gene data show CDR1 as SGHTA and CDR2 as FQGNSA. The CDR3 contains 15 residues. CDR3 sequence (DNA): TGTGCCAGCAGCCGTTGGGACAGCGTAACAGATACGCAGTATTTT. Its protein is CASSRWDSVTDTQYF.

This clonotype was counted only a few times. This chain links TRBV12-3 or TRBV12-4 with TRBJ1-3, with D unresolved. Trimming stripped 6 bases from V and 0 bases from J, with 12 bases between. The CDR3 consists of 15 residues. The CDR3 region is CASSLTVNSGNTIYF. The DNA for the CDR3 is TGTGCCAGCAGCCTTACAGTCAACTCTGGAAACACCATATATTTT.

This clonotype has just a few counts. The J gene is TRBJ2-3, the V gene TRBV9; either TRBD1 or TRBD2 may fit D (6 bases each). V was cut by 0 bases and J by 2 bases, with 16 bases left in between. Germline V gene sequence: CDR1 SGDLS, CDR2 YYNGEE. The CDR3 totals 17 residues. The CDR3 spells CASSVEGRGGFTDTQYF. CDR3 nucleotide sequence: TGTGCCAGCAGCGTAGAGGGAAGAGGGGGGTTCACAGATACGCAGTATTTT. Together with reference TRBV9 and TRBJ2-3, the CDR3 gives the full variable domain: DSGVTQTPKHLITATGQRVTLRCSPRSGDLSVYWYQQSLDQGLQFLIQYYNGEERAKGNILERFSAQQFPDLHSELNLSSLELGDSALYFCASSVEGRGGFTDTQYFGPGTRLTVL.